This T cell receptor beta chain emerged from a study of monozygotic twins with inflammatory bowel disease. The V gene's germline CDR1 is DFQATT and CDR2 SNEGSKA (reference sequence). CDR3 length: 14 residues. Reanalyzing the 5' RACE reads, TCRdb keeps one entry per CDR3 protein, without DNA. This repertoire comprises some 210,000 distinct CDR3 sequences; its ten largest clones make up around 1.5%. The source is a human donor with ulcerative colitis or Crohn's disease, or a healthy co-twin of an affected twin (not recorded which). The specimen was blood. V and J are TRBV20-1 and TRBJ2-2. This CDR3 is CSATDQWNTGELFF.